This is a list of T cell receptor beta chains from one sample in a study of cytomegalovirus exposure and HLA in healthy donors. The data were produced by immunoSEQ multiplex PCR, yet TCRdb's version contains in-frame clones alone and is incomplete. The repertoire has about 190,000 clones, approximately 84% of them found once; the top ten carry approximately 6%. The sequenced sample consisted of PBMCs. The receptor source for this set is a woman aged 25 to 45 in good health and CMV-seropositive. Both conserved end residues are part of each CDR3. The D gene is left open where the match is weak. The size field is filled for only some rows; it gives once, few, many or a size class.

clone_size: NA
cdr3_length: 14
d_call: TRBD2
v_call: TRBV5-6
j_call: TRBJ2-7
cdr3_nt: TGTGCCAGCAGCCCGGTAGCGGGGGGCTTCGAGCAGTACTTC
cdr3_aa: CASSPVAGGFEQYF

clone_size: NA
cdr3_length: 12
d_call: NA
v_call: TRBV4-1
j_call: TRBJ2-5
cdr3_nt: TGCGCCAGCAGCCAAGATCCGGGGACCCAGTACTTC
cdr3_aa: CASSQDPGTQYF

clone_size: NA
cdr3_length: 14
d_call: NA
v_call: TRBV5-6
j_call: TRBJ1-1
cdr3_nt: TGTGCCAGCAGCGTGGACAGACGAATCACTGAAGCTTTCTTT
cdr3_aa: CASSVDRRITEAFF

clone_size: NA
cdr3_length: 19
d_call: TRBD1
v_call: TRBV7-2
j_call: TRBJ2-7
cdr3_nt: TGTGCCAGCAGCTTACCAGACGACGGGAGGACAGGGGGCACCCACGAGCAGTACTTC
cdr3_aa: CASSLPDDGRTGGTHEQYF

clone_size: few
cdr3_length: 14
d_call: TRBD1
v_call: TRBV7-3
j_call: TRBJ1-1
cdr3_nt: TGTGCCAGCAGCCGGGGGACAGGACTTACTGAAGCTTTCTTT
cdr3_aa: CASSRGTGLTEAFF

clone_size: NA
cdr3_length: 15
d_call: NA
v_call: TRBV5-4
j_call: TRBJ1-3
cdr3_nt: TGTGCCAGCAGCTTCCCCGGGACATATGGAAACACCATATATTTT
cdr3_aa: CASSFPGTYGNTIYF

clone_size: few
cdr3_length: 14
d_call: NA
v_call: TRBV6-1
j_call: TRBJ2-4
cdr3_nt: TGTGCCAGCAGTGAGCAACAGGGAGAAAACATTCAGTACTTC
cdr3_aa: CASSEQQGENIQYF

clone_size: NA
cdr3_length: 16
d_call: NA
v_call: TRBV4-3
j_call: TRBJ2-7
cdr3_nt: TGCGCCAGCAGCCAAGAGTCAGGGGATAGCTCCTACGAGCAGTACTTC
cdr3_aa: CASSQESGDSSYEQYF

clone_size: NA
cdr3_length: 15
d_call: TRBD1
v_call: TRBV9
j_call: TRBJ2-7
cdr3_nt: TGTGCCAGCAGCACCGGACAGGGTGGGGTCTACGAGCAGTACTTC
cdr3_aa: CASSTGQGGVYEQYF

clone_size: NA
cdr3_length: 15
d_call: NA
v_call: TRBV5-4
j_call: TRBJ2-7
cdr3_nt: TGTGCCAGCACCGAATGGGGCAGGGTGCCCTACGAGCAGTACTTC
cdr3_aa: CASTEWGRVPYEQYF

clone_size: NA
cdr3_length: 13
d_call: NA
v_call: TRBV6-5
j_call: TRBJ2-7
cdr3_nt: TGTGCCAGCAGGGAGGGAGCCTCCTACGAGCAGTACTTC
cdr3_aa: CASREGASYEQYF